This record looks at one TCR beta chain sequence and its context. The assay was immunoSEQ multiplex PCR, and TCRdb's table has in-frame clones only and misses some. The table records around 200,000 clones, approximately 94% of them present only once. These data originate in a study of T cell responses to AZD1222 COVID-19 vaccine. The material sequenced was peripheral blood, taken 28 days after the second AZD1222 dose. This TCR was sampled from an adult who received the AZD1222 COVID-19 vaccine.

DNA of the CDR3: TGTGCCAGCAGCCTAAGGCAGGGCGGCACAGATACGCAGTATTTT. The encoded protein is CASSLRQGGTDTQYF. The chain employs TRBV3-1 (or the pseudogene TRBV3-2) and TRBJ2-3; tentative D call: TRBD1 (5 bases). In germline, CDR1 is LGHDT, CDR2 YNNKEL (reference sequence). V was shortened by 4 bases and J by 1 base, with 12 bases between the two germline ends. This CDR3 is built from 15 residues.